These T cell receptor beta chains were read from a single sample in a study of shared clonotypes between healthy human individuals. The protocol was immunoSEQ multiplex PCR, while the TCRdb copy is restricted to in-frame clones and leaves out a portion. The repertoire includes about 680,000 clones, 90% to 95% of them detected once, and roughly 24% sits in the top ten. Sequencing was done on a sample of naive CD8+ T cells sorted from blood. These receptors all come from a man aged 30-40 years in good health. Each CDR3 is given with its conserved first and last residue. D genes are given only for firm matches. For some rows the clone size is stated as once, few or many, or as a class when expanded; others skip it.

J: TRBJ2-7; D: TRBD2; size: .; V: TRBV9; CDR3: CASRGGSSDEQYF; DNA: TGTGCCAGCAGGGGCGGGAGTAGCGACGAGCAGTACTTC
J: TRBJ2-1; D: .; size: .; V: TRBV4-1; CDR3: CASSQALRGGLNEQFF; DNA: TGCGCCAGCAGCCAAGCATTGCGGGGAGGTCTCAATGAGCAGTTCTTC
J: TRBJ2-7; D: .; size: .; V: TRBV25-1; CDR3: CASSVGAFAYEQYF; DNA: TGTGCCAGCAGTGTTGGCGCTTTTGCCTACGAGCAGTACTTC
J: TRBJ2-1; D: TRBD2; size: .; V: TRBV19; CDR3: CASSMFFASGSTSEQFF; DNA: TGTGCCAGTAGTATGTTTTTTGCTAGCGGGAGCACAAGTGAGCAGTTCTTC
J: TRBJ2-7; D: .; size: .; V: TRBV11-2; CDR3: CASSSRWGNYEQYF; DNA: TGTGCCAGCAGCTCCCGGTGGGGGAACTACGAGCAGTACTTC
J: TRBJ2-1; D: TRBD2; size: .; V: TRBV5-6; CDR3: CASSHDVSGGGLYEQFF; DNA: TGTGCCAGCAGCCATGATGTTTCCGGCGGGGGGCTGTATGAGCAGTTCTTC
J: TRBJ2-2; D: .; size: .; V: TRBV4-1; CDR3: CASSQALWGPGELFF; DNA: TGCGCCAGCAGCCAAGCGTTATGGGGACCCGGGGAGCTGTTTTTT
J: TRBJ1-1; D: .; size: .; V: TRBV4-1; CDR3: CASSQSAGTEAFF; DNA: TGCGCCAGCAGCCAATCGGCGGGCACTGAAGCTTTCTTT
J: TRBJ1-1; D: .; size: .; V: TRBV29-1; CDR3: CSVVGLGTEAFF; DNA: TGCAGCGTTGTGGGTTTGGGCACTGAAGCTTTCTTT
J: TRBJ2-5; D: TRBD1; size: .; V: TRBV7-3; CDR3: CASSSTGTGSQETQYF; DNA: TGTGCCAGCAGCTCGACCGGGACAGGGAGTCAAGAGACCCAGTACTTC
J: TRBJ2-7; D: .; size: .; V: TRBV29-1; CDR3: CSASGTLDEQYF; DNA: TGCAGCGCTTCGGGCACTCTCGACGAGCAGTACTTC
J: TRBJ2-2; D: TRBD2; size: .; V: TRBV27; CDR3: CASSLGLAGLSRELFF; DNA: TGTGCCAGCAGTTTAGGGCTAGCGGGTCTCTCCCGGGAGCTGTTTTTT
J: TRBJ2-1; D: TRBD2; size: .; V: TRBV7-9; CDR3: CASSLATSGPEDEQFF; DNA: TGTGCCAGCAGCTTAGCGACTAGCGGCCCGGAGGATGAGCAGTTCTTC
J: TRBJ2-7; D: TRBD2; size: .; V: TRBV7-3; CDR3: CASSLGLGPSYEQYF; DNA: TGTGCCAGCAGCCTAGGACTAGGTCCTTCCTACGAGCAGTACTTC
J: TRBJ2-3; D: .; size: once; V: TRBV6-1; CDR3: CASSEFPKDTQYF; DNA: TGTGCCAGCAGTGAATTTCCGAAGGATACGCAGTATTTT
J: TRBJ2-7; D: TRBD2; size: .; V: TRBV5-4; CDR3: CASSLGTSGRYEQYF; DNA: TGTGCCAGCAGCTTAGGGACTAGCGGGAGATACGAGCAGTACTTC
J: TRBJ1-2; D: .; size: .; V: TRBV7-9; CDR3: CASRPTVEDLYRGGYTF; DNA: TGTGCCAGCAGACCTACGGTGGAGGACCTGTATCGTGGGGGCTACACCTTC
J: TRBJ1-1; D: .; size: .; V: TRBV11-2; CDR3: CASREGVYLNTEAFF; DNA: TGTGCCAGCAGAGAGGGGGTTTATTTGAACACTGAAGCTTTCTTT
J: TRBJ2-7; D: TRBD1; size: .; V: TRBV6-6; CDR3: CASSYTSTGGEQYF; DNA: TGTGCCAGCAGTTACACGTCAACAGGGGGCGAGCAGTACTTC
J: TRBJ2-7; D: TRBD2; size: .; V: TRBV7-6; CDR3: CASSLAQSGTSFHEQYF; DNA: TGTGCCAGCAGCTTAGCGCAGTCGGGGACTAGTTTTCACGAGCAGTACTTC
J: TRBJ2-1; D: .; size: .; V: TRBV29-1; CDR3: CSVDGGRTYNEQFF; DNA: TGCAGCGTTGATGGGGGGAGGACCTACAATGAGCAGTTCTTC
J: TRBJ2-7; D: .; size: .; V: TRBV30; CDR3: CAWTHGPAYEQYF; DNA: TGTGCCTGGACCCATGGTCCAGCATACGAGCAGTACTTC
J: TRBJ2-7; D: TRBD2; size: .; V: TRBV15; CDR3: CATSGRLATHLEQYF; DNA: TGTGCCACCAGCGGTCGACTAGCAACCCACCTAGAGCAGTACTTC
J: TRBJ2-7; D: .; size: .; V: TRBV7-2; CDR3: CASSHSGVVHEQYF; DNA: TGTGCCAGCAGCCATTCAGGCGTCGTCCACGAGCAGTACTTC
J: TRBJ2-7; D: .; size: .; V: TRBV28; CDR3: CASSFQGGTYEQYF; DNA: TGTGCCAGCAGTTTCCAGGGGGGAACCTACGAGCAGTACTTC
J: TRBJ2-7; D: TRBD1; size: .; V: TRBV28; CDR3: CASSLAGGLSYEQYF; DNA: TGTGCCAGCAGTTTAGCAGGGGGTTTATCCTACGAGCAGTACTTC
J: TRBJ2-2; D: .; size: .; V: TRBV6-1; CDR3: CASSEEILGDWSGELFF; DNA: TGTGCCAGCAGTGAAGAAATCTTGGGAGATTGGAGCGGGGAGCTGTTTTTT
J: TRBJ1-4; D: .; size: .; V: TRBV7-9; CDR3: CASSVPGDWGNEKLFF; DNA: TGTGCCAGCAGCGTACCCGGGGATTGGGGAAATGAAAAACTGTTTTTT
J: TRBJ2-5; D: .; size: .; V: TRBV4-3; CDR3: CASSPDLGTETQYF; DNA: TGCGCCAGCAGCCCGGACCTGGGAACGGAGACCCAGTACTTC
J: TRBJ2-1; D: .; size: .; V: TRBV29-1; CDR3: CSALREYNEQFF; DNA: TGCAGCGCGTTGAGGGAGTACAATGAGCAGTTCTTC
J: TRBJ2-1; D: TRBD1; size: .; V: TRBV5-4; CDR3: CASSLVLTGGREYNEQFF; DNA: TGTGCCAGCAGCTTAGTTTTGACAGGGGGCAGGGAGTACAATGAGCAGTTCTTC
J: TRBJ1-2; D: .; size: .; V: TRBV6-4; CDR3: CASRDWNYGYTF; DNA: TGTGCCAGCAGGGACTGGAACTATGGCTACACCTTC
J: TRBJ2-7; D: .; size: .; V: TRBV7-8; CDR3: CASSLLPGNYEQYF; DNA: TGTGCCAGCAGCTTACTCCCAGGGAACTACGAGCAGTACTTC
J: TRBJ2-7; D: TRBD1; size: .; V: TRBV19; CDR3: CASSMDRSTYEQYF; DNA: TGTGCCAGTAGTATGGACAGGAGCACCTACGAGCAGTACTTC
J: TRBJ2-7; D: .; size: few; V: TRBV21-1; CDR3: CASNLGTSGRRSYEQYF; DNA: TGTGCCAGCAACCTCGGGACTAGCGGGAGACGGTCCTACGAGCAGTACTTC
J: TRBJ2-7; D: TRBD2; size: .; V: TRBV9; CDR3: CASSVGEGQISYEQYF; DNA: TGTGCCAGCAGCGTAGGGGAGGGTCAGATATCCTACGAGCAGTACTTC
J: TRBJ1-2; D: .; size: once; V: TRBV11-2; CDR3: CASSPDWGFHGYTF; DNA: TGTGCCAGCAGCCCCGATTGGGGATTTCATGGCTACACCTTC
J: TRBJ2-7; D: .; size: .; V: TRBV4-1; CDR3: CASSPEDGIYEQYF; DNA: TGCGCCAGCAGCCCCGAGGACGGGATCTACGAGCAGTACTTC
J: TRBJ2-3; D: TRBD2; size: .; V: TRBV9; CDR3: CASSLNRVAGEGPDTQYF; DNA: TGTGCCAGCAGCTTAAATCGAGTAGCGGGAGAAGGTCCAGATACGCAGTATTTT
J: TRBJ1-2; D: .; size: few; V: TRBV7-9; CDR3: CASSTVLQGYGYTF; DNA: TGTGCCAGCAGCACAGTCTTGCAGGGATATGGCTACACCTTC
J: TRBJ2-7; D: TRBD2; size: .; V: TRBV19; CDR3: CASSIASGSYEQYF; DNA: TGTGCCAGTAGTATAGCTAGCGGCTCCTACGAGCAGTACTTC
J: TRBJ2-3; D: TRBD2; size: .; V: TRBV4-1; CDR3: CASSNRLAGDTDTQYF; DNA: TGCGCCAGCAGCAACCGACTAGCGGGAGACACAGATACGCAGTATTTT
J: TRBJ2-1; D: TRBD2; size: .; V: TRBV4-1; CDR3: CASSLGTRGIHEQFF; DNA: TGCGCCAGCAGCCTTGGGACTAGAGGAATCCATGAGCAGTTCTTC
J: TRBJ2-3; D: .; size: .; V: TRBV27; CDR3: CASSWGTHYTQYF; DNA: TGTGCCAGCAGTTGGGGGACACATTATACGCAGTATTTT
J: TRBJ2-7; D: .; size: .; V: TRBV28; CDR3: CASKGEALTPPEQPYEQYF; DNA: TGTGCCAGCAAAGGGGAGGCACTAACGCCTCCCGAACAACCTTACGAGCAGTACTTC
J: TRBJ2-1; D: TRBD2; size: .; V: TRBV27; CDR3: CASSLKLPKGLAAYNEQFF; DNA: TGTGCCAGCAGTTTAAAGCTGCCCAAGGGACTAGCGGCCTACAATGAGCAGTTCTTC